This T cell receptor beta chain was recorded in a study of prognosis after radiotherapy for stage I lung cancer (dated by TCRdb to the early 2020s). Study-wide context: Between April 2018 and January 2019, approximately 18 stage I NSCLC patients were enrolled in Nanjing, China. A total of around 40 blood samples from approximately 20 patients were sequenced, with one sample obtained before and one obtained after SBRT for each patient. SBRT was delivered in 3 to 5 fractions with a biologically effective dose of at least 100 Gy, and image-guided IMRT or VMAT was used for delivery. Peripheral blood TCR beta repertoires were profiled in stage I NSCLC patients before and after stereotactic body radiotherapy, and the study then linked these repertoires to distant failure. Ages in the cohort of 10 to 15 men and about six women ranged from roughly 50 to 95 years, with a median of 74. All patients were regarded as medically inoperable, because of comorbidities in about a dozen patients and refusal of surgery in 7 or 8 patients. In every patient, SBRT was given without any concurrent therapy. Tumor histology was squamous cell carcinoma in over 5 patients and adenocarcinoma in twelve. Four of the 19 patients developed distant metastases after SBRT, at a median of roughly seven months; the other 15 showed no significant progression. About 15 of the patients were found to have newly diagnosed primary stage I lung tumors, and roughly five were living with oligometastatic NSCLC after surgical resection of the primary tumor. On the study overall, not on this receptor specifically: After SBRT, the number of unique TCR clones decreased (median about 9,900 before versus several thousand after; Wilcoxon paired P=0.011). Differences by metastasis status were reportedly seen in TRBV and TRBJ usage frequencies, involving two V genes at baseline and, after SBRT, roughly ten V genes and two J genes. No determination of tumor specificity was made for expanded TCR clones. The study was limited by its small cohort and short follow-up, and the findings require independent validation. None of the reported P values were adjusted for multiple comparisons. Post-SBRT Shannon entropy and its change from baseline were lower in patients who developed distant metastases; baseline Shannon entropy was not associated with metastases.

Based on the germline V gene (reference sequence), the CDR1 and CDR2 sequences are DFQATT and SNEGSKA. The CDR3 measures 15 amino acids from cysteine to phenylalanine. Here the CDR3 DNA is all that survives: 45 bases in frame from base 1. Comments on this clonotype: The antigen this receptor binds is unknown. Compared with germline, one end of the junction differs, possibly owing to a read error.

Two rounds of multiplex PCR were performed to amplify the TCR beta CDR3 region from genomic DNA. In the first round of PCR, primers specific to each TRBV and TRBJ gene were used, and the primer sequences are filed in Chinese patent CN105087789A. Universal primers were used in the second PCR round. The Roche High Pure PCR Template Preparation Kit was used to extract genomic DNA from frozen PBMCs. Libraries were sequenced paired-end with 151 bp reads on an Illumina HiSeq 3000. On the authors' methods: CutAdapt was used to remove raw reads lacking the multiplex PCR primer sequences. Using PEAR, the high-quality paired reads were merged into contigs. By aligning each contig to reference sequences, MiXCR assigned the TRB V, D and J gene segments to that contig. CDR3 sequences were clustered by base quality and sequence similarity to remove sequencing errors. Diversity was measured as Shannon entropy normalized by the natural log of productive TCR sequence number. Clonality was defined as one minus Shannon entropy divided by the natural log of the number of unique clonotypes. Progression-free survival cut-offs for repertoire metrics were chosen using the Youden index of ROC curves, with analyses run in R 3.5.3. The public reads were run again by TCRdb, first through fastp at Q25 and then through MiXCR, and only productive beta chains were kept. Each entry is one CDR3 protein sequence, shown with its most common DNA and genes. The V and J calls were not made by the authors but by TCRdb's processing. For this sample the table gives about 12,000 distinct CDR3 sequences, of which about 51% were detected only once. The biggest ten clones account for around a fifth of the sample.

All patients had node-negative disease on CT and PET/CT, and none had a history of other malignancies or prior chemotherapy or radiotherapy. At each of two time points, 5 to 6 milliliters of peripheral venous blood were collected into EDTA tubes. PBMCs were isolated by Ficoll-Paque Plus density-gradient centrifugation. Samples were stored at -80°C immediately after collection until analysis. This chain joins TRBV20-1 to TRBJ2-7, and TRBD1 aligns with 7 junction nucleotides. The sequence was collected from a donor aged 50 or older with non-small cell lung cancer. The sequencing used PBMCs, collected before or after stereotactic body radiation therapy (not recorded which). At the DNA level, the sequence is TGCAGTGATAGAGATATTGAGGACTCACAGGGGGAGCAGTACTTC. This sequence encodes CSDRDIEDSQGEQYF.